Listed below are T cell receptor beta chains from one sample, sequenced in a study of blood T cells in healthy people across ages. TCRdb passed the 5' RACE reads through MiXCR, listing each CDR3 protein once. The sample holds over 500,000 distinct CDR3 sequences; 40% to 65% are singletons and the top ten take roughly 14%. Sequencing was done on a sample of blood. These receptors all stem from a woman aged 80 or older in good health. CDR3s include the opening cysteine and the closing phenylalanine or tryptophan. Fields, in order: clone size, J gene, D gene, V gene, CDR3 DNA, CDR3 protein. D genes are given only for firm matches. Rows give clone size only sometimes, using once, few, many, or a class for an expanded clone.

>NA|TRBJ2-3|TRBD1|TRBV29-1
TGCAGCGCCTGGACAGGGGCCGTAAGTACGCAGTATTTT
CSAWTGAVSTQYF
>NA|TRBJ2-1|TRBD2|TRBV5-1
TGCGCCAGCAGCTTGACTAGCGGGAGCGTGGGTGAGCAGTTCTTC
CASSLTSGSVGEQFF
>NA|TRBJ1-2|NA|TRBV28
TGTGCCAGCAGTGTTGCGGTTACCTTCTATGGCTACACCTTC
CASSVAVTFYGYTF
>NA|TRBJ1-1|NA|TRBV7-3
TGTGCCAGCAGCTTAGGGGGGCACGGGACTGAAGCTTTCTTT
CASSLGGHGTEAFF
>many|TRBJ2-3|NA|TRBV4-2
TGTGCCAGCAAGGACTCGCGAAACACAGATACGCAGTATTTT
CASKDSRNTDTQYF
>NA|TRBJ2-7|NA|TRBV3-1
TGTGCCAGCAGCCCGAGAAGTGGGGACCCTACGGTAGCCTACGAGCAGTACTTC
CASSPRSGDPTVAYEQYF
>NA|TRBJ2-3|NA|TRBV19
TGTGCCAGTAGTACTCGGGGAGCGGCAGATACGCAGTATTTT
CASSTRGAADTQYF
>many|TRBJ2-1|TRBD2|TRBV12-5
TGTGCTAGTGGAAATAGCGGGAGGGCCCTAAATGAGCAGTTCTTC
CASGNSGRALNEQFF
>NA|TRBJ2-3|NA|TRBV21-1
TGTGCCAGCAGCAAAGTTCCCTATACGCAGTATTTT
CASSKVPYTQYF
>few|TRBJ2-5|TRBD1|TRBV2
TGTGCCAGCACCCGGGACAGTACGTTGTGGCAGTACTTC
CASTRDSTLWQYF
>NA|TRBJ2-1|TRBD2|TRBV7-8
TGTGCCAGCAGCTTAGCCCGGGGGGGGGGCTCCTACAATGAGCAGTTCTTC
CASSLARGGGSYNEQFF
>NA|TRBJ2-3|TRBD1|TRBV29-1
TGCAGCGTGAAACAGGGGGTAAGGACAGATACGCAGTATTTT
CSVKQGVRTDTQYF
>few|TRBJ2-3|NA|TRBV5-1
TGCGCCAGCAACTTTATGGCAGATACGCAGTATTTT
CASNFMADTQYF
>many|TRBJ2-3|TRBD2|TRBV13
TGTGCCAGCAGCTGGCCGACTAGCGAGGTGGCAGATACGCAGTATTTT
CASSWPTSEVADTQYF
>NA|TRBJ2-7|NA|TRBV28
TGTGCCAGCAGTCCGCCCAAGACTAGCTCCTACGAGCAGTACTTC
CASSPPKTSSYEQYF
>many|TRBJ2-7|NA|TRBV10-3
TGTGCCATCAGTGGCTCCTACGAGCAGTACTTC
CAISGSYEQYF
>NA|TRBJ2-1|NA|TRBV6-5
TGTGCCAGCAATCCCGGGGGCCTTGAGCAGTTCTTC
CASNPGGLEQFF
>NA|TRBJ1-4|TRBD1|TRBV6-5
TGTGCCAGCACTCAGGGACAGTATAATGAAAAACTGTTTTTT
CASTQGQYNEKLFF
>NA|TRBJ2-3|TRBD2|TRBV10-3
TGTGCCATCAGTGTGAAGCGGGAGATGGCAGATACGCAGTATTTT
CAISVKREMADTQYF